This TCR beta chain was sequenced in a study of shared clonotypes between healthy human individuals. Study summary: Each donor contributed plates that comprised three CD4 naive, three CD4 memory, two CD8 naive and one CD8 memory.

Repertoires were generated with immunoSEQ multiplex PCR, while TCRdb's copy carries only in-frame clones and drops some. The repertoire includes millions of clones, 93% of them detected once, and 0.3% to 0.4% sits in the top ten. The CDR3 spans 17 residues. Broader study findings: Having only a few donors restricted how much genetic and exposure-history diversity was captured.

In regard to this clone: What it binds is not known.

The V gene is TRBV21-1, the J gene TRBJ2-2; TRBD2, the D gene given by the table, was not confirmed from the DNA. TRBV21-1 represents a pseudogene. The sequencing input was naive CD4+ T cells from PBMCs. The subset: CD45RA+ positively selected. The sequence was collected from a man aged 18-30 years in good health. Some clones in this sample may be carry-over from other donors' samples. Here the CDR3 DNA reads TGTGCCAGCAGCAAATGGGTACGGGACTCCTACACCGGGGAGCTGTTTTTT. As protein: CASSKWVRDSYTGELFF.